A selection of T cell receptor beta chains follows, all from one sample in a study of T cell responses to AZD1222 COVID-19 vaccine. The data were produced by immunoSEQ multiplex PCR, yet TCRdb's version contains in-frame clones alone and is incomplete. The sample includes 100,000 to 120,000 clones, 87% of them seen just once. The sequences come from peripheral blood, collected on day 0 of AZD1222 vaccination. The receptors come from an adult in good health. Both conserved end residues are part of each CDR3. The D gene is left open where the match is weak. Size values are once, few and many counts, or a class for expanded clones, and some rows have none.

-,TRBJ2-5,TRBV27,-,CASSLSRLGETQYF,TGTGCCAGCAGTTTATCCCGACTAGGGGAGACCCAGTACTTC
-,TRBJ1-1,TRBV10-3,-,CAISDGSDTEAFF,TGTGCCATCAGCGACGGGTCGGACACTGAAGCTTTCTTT
TRBD1,TRBJ2-1,TRBV19,once,CASTLGQGAYNEQFF,TGTGCCAGTACCCTAGGACAGGGGGCGTACAATGAGCAGTTCTTC
-,TRBJ1-2,TRBV27,-,CASSSQEEYGYTF,TGTGCCAGCAGTTCTCAGGAAGAGTATGGCTACACCTTC
-,TRBJ1-6,TRBV9,-,CASSRTDGPSHSPLHF,TGTGCCAGCAGCCGTACTGACGGCCCCTCACATTCACCCCTCCACTTT
TRBD2,TRBJ2-3,TRBV6-4,-,CASSSTLAGTDTQYF,TGTGCCAGCTCTTCAACCCTAGCGGGAACAGATACGCAGTATTTT
TRBD2,TRBJ2-7,TRBV6-5,once,CASSSSLAGSYEQYF,TGTGCCAGCAGTTCTTCACTAGCGGGGTCCTACGAGCAGTACTTC
-,TRBJ2-7,TRBV27,-,CASSSGYEQYF,TGTGCCAGCAGTTCCGGGTACGAGCAGTACTTC
TRBD2,TRBJ2-3,TRBV11-3,-,CASSSTQLAGGADTQYF,TGTGCCAGCAGCTCTACCCAACTAGCGGGGGGGGCCGATACGCAGTATTTT
-,TRBJ1-2,TRBV11-2,-,CASSPFTSGDGYTF,TGTGCCAGCAGCCCATTTACCTCCGGAGATGGCTACACCTTC
TRBD2,TRBJ2-5,TRBV4-1,-,CASSQGLAGGGGETQYF,TGCGCCAGCAGCCAAGGACTAGCGGGGGGCGGAGGAGAGACCCAGTACTTC
-,TRBJ1-1,TRBV11-1,-,CASSWEMNTEAFF,TGTGCCAGCAGCTGGGAGATGAACACTGAAGCTTTCTTT
-,TRBJ1-2,TRBV27,-,CASSLSRGSLGANYGYTF,TGTGCCAGCAGTTTATCGAGGGGGAGCTTGGGTGCTAACTATGGCTACACCTTC
-,TRBJ1-1,TRBV11-3,-,CASSLGEHLEAFF,TGTGCCAGCAGCTTAGGAGAACACTTGGAAGCTTTCTTT
-,TRBJ2-7,TRBV6-5,-,CASSFSGYEQYF,TGTGCCAGCAGTTTTTCGGGATACGAGCAGTACTTC
-,TRBJ1-2,TRBV18,-,CASSPDTYGYTF,TGTGCCAGCTCACCTGACACCTATGGCTACACCTTC
-,TRBJ2-5,TRBV6-2/TRBV6-3,once,CASSPRETQYF,TGTGCCAGCAGCCCGAGGGAGACCCAGTACTTC
TRBD2,TRBJ2-1,TRBV5-1,-,CASSFAGDSYNEQFF,TGCGCCAGCAGCTTCGCGGGGGACTCCTACAATGAGCAGTTCTTC
-,TRBJ1-5,TRBV3-1/TRBV3-2,-,CASSRQGDTQPQHF,TGTGCCAGCAGCCGGCAAGGGGACACTCAGCCCCAGCATTTT
TRBD1,TRBJ2-7,TRBV4-2,few,CASSQGGQGAYEQYF,TGTGCCAGCAGCCAAGGGGGACAGGGTGCCTACGAGCAGTACTTC
-,TRBJ1-5,TRBV27,-,CASSSSVGQRHSNQPQHF,TGTGCCAGCAGTTCCTCTGTAGGACAGAGACATAGCAATCAGCCCCAGCATTTT
-,TRBJ2-2,TRBV7-9,-,CASSSFGTVNTGELFF,TGTGCCAGCAGCTCGTTCGGGACGGTGAACACCGGGGAGCTGTTTTTT
-,TRBJ2-5,TRBV7-2,once,CASSLAGQQETQYF,TGTGCCAGCAGCTTAGCCGGACAGCAAGAGACCCAGTACTTC
TRBD2,TRBJ2-7,TRBV6-6,-,CASSDSGGTVYEQYF,TGTGCCAGCAGCGATAGCGGGGGAACGGTTTACGAGCAGTACTTC
-,TRBJ1-1,TRBV3-1/TRBV3-2,few,CASSQVPRLYNEAFF,TGTGCCAGCAGCCAAGTTCCCCGGCTTTATAATGAAGCTTTCTTT
-,TRBJ2-5,TRBV2,-,CASSELVPGHGQETQYF,TGTGCCAGCAGTGAGCTGGTCCCGGGACACGGACAAGAGACCCAGTACTTC
TRBD1,TRBJ1-5,TRBV7-2,many,CASSLMGQLNQPQHF,TGTGCCAGCAGCCTGATGGGACAGCTTAATCAGCCCCAGCATTTT
-,TRBJ1-1,TRBV5-5,-,CASSSTASTEAFF,TGTGCCAGCAGCTCCACGGCCTCCACTGAAGCTTTCTTT
-,TRBJ2-7,TRBV2,few,CASSKGTSPYEQYF,TGTGCCAGCAGCAAAGGGACAAGCCCCTACGAGCAGTACTTC